This T cell receptor beta chain was profiled in a study of T cell responses to AZD1222 COVID-19 vaccine. Measured with immunoSEQ multiplex PCR; TCRdb has only the in-frame clones, and not every one. The repertoire holds 150,000 to 250,000 clones, 80% to 95% seen once, with about 3.5% in the top ten. The CDR3 is made up of 14 amino acids. V shed 3 bases and J 4 bases; nucleotides not matched to a gene: 5. CDR1 is KGHSH, CDR2 LQKENI, per germline. J is TRBJ1-2 and V is TRBV18, with 7 positions matching TRBD1. This specimen consisted of peripheral blood, obtained 28 days after the second AZD1222 dose. The sequence was obtained from an adult who received the AZD1222 COVID-19 vaccine. The CDR3 protein is CASSPDRSLYGYTF. CDR3 nucleotides: TGTGCCAGCTCACCGGACAGGTCCCTCTATGGCTACACCTTC.